This T cell receptor (beta chain) came from a study of PD-1 blockade in classical Hodgkin lymphoma. Every patient had relapsed following autologous stem cell transplantation, and cohorts differed in brentuximab vedotin exposure. Using immunoSEQ multiplex PCR, the repertoire was profiled, and TCRdb retains in-frame clones only, with some absent. In the table there are approximately 15,000 clones, about 83% of which are singletons. The CDR3 contains 15 residues. Germline CDR1 and CDR2: LGHNT and FRNRAP. Trimming shortened V by 0 bases and J by 6 bases, and 13 bases separated the two germline ends. The specimen was peripheral blood mononuclear cells (PBMCs), collected at baseline. The receptor's source is a human donor with classical Hodgkin lymphoma. The V and J genes are TRBV12-5 and TRBJ2-3; a weak D match, TRBD1 (5 bases). CDR3 nucleotides: TGTGCTAGTGGTTTGGTACGGCAGGGTTGGGATACGCAGTATTTT. This codes for CASGLVRQGWDTQYF. Full variable domain (missing parts from reference TRBV12-5 and TRBJ2-3): DARVTQTPRHKVTEMGQEVTMRCQPILGHNTVFWYRQTMMQGLELLAYFRNRAPLDDSGMPKDRFSAEMPDATLATLKIQPSEPRDSAVYFCASGLVRQGWDTQYFGPGTRLTVL.